This T cell receptor (beta chain) was profiled in a study of cytomegalovirus exposure and HLA in healthy donors. The CDR3 spans 13 residues. J lost 4 bases, V lost 4 bases, and 2 bases had no gene match. CDR1 and CDR2 from the germline V gene are MNHNS and SASEGT. The data were produced by immunoSEQ multiplex PCR, yet TCRdb's version contains in-frame clones alone and is incomplete. This sample carries about 280,000 clones, roughly 90% of them seen once, and the ten largest clones take about 0.86%. Notes on this clone: Its specificity is not known.

Study-level results: It was confirmed in vitro that a few of the CMV-associated chains were specific for CMV antigens.

This sequence joins TRBV6-1 and TRBJ1-2; 8 bases fit TRBD1. The specimen was PBMCs. This clonotype was sampled from a woman between 18 and 29 years old in good health and CMV-seronegative. The CDR3 DNA follows: TGTGCCAGCAGTGGCGGGACAGGCTATGGCTACACCTTC. Translated: CASSGGTGYGYTF.